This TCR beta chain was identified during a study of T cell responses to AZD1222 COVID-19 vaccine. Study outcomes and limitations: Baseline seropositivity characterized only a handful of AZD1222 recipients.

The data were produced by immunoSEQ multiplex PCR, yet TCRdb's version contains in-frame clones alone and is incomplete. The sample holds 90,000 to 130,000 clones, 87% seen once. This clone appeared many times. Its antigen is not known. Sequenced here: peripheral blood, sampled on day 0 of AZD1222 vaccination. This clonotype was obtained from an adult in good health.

The CDR3 region is CASSRTAVGKAGNTIYF. For the CDR3, the DNA is TGTGCCAGCAGCCGGACTGCCGTCGGGAAGGCTGGAAACACCATATATTTT. This chain uses TRBV2 with TRBJ1-3; D unclear. CDR3 size: 17 residues. CDR1 SNHLY and CDR2 FYNNEI come from the germline V gene. Trimming removed 6 bases from V and 2 bases from J, with 20 bases in between.